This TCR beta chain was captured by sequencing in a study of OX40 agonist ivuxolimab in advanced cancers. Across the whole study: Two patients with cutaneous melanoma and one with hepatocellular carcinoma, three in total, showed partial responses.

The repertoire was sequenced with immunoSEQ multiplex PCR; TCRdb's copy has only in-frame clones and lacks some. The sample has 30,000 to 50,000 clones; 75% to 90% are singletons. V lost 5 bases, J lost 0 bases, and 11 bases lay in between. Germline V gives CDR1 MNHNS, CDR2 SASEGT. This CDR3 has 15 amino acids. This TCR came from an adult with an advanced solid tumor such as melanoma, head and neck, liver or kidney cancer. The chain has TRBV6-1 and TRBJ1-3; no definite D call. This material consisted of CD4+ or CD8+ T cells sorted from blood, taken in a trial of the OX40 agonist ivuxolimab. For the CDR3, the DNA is TGTGCCAGCAGTCCAGTAATAAACTCTGGAAACACCATATATTTT. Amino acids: CASSPVINSGNTIYF.